Sequencing of this TCR beta chain was carried out in a study of blood T cell repertoires in COVID-19. Across the whole study: Acute-phase and convalescent COVID-19 samples originated in the United States, Italy and Spain. PBMCs, B-cell-depleted T cells, or T cells provided the cDNA or gDNA that made up the material.

Trimming shortened V by 7 bases and J by 4 bases, and 15 bases separated the two germline ends. The CDR3 runs 13 residues. Germline V gene data show CDR1 as SGHRS and CDR2 as YFSETQ. TCRdb's copy holds only in-frame clones and misses some; the assay was immunoSEQ multiplex PCR. The top ten clones hold more than 3.5% of a sample with about 25,000 clones, over 85% of them seen once. The V and J genes are TRBV5-1 and TRBJ2-7; perhaps TRBD1 as D (6 bases). Specimen: peripheral blood. This receptor was taken from a human donor with active COVID-19. The donor label of this sample is uncertain. This CDR3 is CASGPGHQYEQYF. CDR3 nucleotide sequence: TGCGCCAGCGGACCGGGACACCAGTACGAGCAGTACTTC.